This T cell receptor beta chain is from a study of blood T cell repertoires in COVID-19. Study-wide background: T cells, B-cell-depleted T cells, or PBMCs supplied cDNA or gDNA.

Clones were sequenced by immunoSEQ multiplex PCR, and TCRdb holds only the in-frame ones, with some missing. The sample includes more than 75,000 clones, roughly 84% of them seen just once. The CDR3 runs to 16 residues. The rearrangement links TRBV21-1 to TRBJ2-2; the DNA was not used to check the table's D call, TRBD1. TRBV21-1 is a recognized pseudogene. Sequencing input: peripheral blood. This receptor was obtained from a woman aged 70-85 years with acute or convalescent COVID-19. The CDR3 sequence is CATYLIKGQVIGELFF. CDR3 in DNA: TGTGCCACTTACCTGATAAAGGGACAGGTAATCGGGGAGCTGTTTTTT.